This T cell receptor (beta chain) derives from a study of CD8 T cells in ankylosing spondylitis. Overall study findings and caveats: Seemingly characteristic of ankylosing spondylitis blood was a TCR beta motif consisting of under 10 highly homologous variants. Reportedly, matched ankylosing spondylitis synovial fluid was significantly enriched for disease-linked clones. Those disease-linked clones were CD8+; they were also relatively rare in peripheral blood.

Deletions cut 3 bases from V and 3 bases from J, with 14 bases between. CDR3 length: 16 residues. Scientists made TCR beta libraries using quantitative 5'-RACE with molecular barcodes. TCRdb reprocessed the 5' RACE reads via MiXCR and lists one record per CDR3 protein. Here the sample spans tens of thousands of distinct CDR3 sequences, roughly 30% being singletons. Comments on this clonotype: Its target is not known.

This TCR was sampled from a male donor with ankylosing spondylitis or in good health (not recorded which). The sequencing input was blood, either unsorted or a sorted T cell fraction (not recorded which). The chain combines TRBV12-3 or TRBV12-4 with TRBJ2-2; D remains unclear. The CDR3 DNA follows: TGTGCCAGCAGTTTCTTGTTATTCCGGTACACCGGGGAGCTGTTTTTT. It codes for CASSFLLFRYTGELFF.